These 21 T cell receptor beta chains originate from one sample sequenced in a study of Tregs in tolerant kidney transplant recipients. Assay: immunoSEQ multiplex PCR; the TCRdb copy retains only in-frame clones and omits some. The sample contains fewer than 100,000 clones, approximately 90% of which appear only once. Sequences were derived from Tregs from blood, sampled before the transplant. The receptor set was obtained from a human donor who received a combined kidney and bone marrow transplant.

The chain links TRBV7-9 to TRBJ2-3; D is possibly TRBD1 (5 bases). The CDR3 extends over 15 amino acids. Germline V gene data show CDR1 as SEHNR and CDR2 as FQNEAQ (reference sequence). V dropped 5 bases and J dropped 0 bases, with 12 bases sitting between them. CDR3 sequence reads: CASSPGQTSTDTQYF. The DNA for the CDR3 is TGTGCCAGCAGCCCAGGACAAACTAGCACAGATACGCAGTATTTT.

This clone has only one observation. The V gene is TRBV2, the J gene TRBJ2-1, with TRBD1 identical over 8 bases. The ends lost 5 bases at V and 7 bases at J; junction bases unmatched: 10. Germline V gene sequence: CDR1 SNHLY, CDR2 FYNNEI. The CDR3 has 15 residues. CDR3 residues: CASSYQGAAGNEQFF. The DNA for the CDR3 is TGTGCCAGCAGTTACCAGGGGGCGGCGGGGAATGAGCAGTTCTTC.

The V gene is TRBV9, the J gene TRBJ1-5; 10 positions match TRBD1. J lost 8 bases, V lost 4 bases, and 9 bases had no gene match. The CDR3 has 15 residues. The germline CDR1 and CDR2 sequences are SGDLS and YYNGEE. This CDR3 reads CASSPGTGVREPQHF. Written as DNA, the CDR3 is TGTGCCAGCAGCCCCGGGACAGGGGTTCGGGAGCCCCAGCATTTT.

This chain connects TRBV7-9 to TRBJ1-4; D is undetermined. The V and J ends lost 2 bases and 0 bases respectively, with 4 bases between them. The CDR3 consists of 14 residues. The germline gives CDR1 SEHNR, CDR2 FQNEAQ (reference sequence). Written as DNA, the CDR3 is TGTGCCAGCAGCTTAAGGACAACTAATGAAAAACTGTTTTTT. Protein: CASSLRTTNEKLFF.

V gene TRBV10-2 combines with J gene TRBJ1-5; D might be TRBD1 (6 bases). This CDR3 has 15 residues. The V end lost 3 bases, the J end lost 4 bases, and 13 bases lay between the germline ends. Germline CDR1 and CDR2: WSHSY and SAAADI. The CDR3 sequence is CASSDPGQPNQPQHF. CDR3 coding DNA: TGCGCCAGCAGTGACCCGGGACAACCGAATCAGCCCCAGCATTTT.

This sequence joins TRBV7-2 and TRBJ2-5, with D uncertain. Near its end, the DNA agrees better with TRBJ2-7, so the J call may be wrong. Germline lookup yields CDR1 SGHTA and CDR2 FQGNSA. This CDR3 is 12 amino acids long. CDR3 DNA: TGTGCCAGCAGCTTAGGCAGCAACGAGCAGTACTTC. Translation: CASSLGSNEQYF.

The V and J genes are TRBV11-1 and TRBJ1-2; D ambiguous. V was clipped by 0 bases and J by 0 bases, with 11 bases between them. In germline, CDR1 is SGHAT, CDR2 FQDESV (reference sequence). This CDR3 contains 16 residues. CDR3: CASSLAPVGPNYGYTF. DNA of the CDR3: TGTGCCAGCAGCTTAGCCCCCGTCGGACCTAACTATGGCTACACCTTC.

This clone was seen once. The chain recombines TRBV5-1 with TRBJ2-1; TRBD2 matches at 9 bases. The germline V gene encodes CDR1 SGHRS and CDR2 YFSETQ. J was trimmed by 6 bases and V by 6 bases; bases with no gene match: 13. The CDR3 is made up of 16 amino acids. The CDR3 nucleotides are TGCGCCAGCACCCACGGGACTAGCCTGAGAGTCAATGAGCAGTTCTTC. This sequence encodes CASTHGTSLRVNEQFF.

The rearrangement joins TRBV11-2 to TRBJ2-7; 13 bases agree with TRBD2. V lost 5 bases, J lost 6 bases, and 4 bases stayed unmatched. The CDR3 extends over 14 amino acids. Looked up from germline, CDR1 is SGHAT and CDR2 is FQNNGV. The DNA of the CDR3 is TGTGCCAGCAGCCCGGGACTAGCGGGATTCGAGCAGTACTTC. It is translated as CASSPGLAGFEQYF.

CDR3 coding DNA: TGCGCCAGCATGGACCAGCCTACAGACAATGAGCAGTTCTTC. This codes for CASMDQPTDNEQFF. The rearrangement links TRBV5-1 to TRBJ2-1; D is ambiguous. Germline V gene data show CDR1 as SGHRS and CDR2 as YFSETQ. Trimming cost V 6 bases and J 5 bases, with 15 bases left between them. The CDR3 is 14 amino acids.

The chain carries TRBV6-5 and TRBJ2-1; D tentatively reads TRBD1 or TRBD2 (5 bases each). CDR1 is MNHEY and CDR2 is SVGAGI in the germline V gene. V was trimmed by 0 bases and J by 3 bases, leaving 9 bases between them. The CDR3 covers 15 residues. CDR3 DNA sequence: TGTGCCAGCAGTTACTCAGGGACCATCTACAATGAGCAGTTCTTC. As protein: CASSYSGTIYNEQFF.

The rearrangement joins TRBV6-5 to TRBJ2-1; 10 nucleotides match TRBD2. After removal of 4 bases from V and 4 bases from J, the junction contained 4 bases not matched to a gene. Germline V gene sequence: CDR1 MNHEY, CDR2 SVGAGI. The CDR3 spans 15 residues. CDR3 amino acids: CASSSGTSAYNEQFF. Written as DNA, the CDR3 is TGTGCCAGCAGTTCCGGGACTAGCGCTTACAATGAGCAGTTCTTC.

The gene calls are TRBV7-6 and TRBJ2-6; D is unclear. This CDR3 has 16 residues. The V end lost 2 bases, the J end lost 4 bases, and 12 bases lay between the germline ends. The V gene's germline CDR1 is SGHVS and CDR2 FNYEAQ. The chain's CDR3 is CASSLPQAPGANVLTF. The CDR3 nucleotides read TGTGCCAGCAGCTTACCTCAGGCCCCCGGGGCCAACGTCCTGACTTTC. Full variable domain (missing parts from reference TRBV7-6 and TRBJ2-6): GAGVSQSPRYKVTKRGQDVALRCDPISGHVSLYWYRQALGQGPEFLTYFNYEAQQDKSGLPNDRFSAERPEGSISTLTIQRTEQRDSAMYRCASSLPQAPGANVLTFGAGSRLTVL.

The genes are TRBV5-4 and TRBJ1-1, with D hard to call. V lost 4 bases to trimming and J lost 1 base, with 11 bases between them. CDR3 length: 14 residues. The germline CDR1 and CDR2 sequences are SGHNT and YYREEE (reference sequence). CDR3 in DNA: TGTGCCAGCAGCGGCTACTCCTCGAACACTGAAGCTTTCTTT. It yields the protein CASSGYSSNTEAFF.

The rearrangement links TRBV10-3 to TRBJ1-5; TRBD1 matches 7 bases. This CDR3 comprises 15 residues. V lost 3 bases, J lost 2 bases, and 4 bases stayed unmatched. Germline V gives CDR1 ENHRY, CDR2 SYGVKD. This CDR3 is CAISEGGQGNQPQHF. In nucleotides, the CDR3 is TGTGCCATCAGTGAAGGGGGCCAGGGCAATCAGCCCCAGCATTTT.

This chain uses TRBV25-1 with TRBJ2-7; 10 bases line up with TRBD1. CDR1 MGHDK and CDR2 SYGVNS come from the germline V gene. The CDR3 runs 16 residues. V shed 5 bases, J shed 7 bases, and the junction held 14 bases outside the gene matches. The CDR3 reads CASSHTSGQGSREQYF. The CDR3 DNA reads TGTGCCAGCAGTCATACTTCGGGACAGGGGTCGCGAGAGCAGTACTTC.

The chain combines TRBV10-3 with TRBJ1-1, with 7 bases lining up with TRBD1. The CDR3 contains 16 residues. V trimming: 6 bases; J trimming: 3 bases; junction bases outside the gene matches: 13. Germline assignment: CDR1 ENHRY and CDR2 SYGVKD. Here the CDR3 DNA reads TGTGCCATCAGCGGGACAGAATGGCTAGGGGACACTGAAGCTTTCTTT. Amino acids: CAISGTEWLGDTEAFF.

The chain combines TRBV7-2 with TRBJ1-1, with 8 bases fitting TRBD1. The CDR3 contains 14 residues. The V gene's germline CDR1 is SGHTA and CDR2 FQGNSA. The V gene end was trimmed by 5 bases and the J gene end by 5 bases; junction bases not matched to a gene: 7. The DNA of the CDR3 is TGTGCCAGCAGCCCACGACAGGGGAGGACTGAAGCTTTCTTT. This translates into CASSPRQGRTEAFF.

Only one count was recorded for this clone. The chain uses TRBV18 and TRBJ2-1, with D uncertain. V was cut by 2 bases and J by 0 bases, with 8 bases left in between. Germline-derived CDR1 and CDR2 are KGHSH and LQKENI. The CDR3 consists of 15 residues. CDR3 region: CASSPGPSSYNEQFF. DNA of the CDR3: TGTGCCAGCTCACCAGGGCCGAGCTCCTACAATGAGCAGTTCTTC.

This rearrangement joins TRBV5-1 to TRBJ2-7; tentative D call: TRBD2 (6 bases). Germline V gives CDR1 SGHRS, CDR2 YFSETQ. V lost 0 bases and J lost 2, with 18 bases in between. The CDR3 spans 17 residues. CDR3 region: CASSLGAGQAGAYEQYF. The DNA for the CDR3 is TGCGCCAGCAGCTTGGGGGCCGGCCAAGCGGGTGCCTACGAGCAGTACTTC.

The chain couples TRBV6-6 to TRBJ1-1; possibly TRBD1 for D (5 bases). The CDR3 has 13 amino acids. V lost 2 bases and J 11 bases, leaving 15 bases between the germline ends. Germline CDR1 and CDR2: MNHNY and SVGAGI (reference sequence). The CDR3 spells CASSYELGEEAFF. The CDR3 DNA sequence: TGTGCCAGCAGTTACGAACTAGGGGAGGAGGCTTTCTTT.